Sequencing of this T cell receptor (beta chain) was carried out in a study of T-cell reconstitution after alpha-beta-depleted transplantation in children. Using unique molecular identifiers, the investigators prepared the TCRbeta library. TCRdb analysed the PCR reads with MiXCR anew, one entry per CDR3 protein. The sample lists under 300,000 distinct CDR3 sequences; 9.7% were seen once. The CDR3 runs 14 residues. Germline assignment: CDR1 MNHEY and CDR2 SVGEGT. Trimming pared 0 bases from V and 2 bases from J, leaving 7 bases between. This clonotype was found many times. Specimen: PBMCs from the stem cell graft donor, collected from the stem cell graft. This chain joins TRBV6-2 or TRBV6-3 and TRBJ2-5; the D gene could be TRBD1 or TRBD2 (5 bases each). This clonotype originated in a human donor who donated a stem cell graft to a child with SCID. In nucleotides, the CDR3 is TGTGCCAGCAGTTACTCGGGACGTCAAGAGACCCAGTACTTC. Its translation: CASSYSGRQETQYF.